The 26 T cell receptor beta chains below were found in one sample sequenced in a study of regulatory T cells in long-lasting Graves disease. This sample's time point: newly diagnosed GD, antithyroid drugs for less than 3 months. The TCR library was made from RNA that had been extracted from PBMCs in TRIzol. Building the TCR beta libraries relied on iRepertoire HTBI primers, and CDR3 regions underwent Arm-PCR. In TCRdb, the multiplex PCR reads were re-called with MiXCR into one record per CDR3 protein. This table has some 330,000 distinct CDR3 sequences, approximately 12% appearing once. These same data were also listed under a study on T cells in Graves' hyperthyroidism and ophthalmopathy.

Sequencing was performed on peripheral blood mononuclear cells (PBMCs), taken at new diagnosis, from a patient treated with antithyroid drugs. The receptors here all came from a woman in her late teens or twenties with Graves disease.

The gene calls are TRBV7-9 and TRBJ2-3; maybe TRBD1 (6 bases). The CDR3 extends over 15 amino acids. The V end lost 4 bases, the J end lost 2 bases, and 13 bases lay between the germline ends. Germline CDR1 SEHNR, CDR2 FQNEAQ (reference sequence). As DNA, the CDR3 is TGTGCCAGCAGCTACCTGACAGGCTTCACAGATACGCAGTATTTT. Encoded protein: CASSYLTGFTDTQYF.

This clonotype was detected ten times or more. This chain connects TRBV30 to TRBJ2-1; 7 positions agree with TRBD2. The CDR3 spans 12 residues. The trim removed 3 bases at V and 6 bases at J, leaving 2 bases unmatched. In germline, CDR1 is GTSNPN, CDR2 SVGIG (reference sequence). This CDR3 is CAWRSGGNEQFF. The DNA for the CDR3 is TGTGCCTGGAGGTCGGGGGGCAATGAGCAGTTCTTC.

In its sample, this clonotype was seen a few times. This may be a read error, as it is one base from a much larger clone. The chain uses TRBV7-8 and TRBJ2-3; the D call may be TRBD1 or TRBD2 (5 bases each). CDR3 length: 16 residues. The V and J ends lost 4 bases and 0 bases respectively, with 14 bases between them. From germline, CDR1 is SGHVS and CDR2 FQNEAQ. DNA of the CDR3: TGTGCCAGCAGCTCCGATTGGGACGGAAGCACAGATACGCAGTATTTT. Translating gives CASSSDWDGSTDTQYF.

This clonotype was observed many times. The chain has TRBV27 and TRBJ2-5; TRBD2 matches 8 bases. CDR3 length: 16 amino acids. Germline CDR1 and CDR2: MNHEY and SMNVEV (reference sequence). The J segment lost 6 bases and the V segment lost 0 bases, leaving 9 bases of the junction unmatched. The DNA for the CDR3 is TGTGCCAGCAGTTTATCGATCCGGGGGGGCCGCAAGACCCAGTACTTC. Its translation: CASSLSIRGGRKTQYF.

This clonotype was picked up many times. The rearrangement joins TRBV28 to TRBJ2-7; no clear D. Trimming cost V 5 bases and J 12 bases, with 20 bases left between them. The germline CDR1 and CDR2 sequences are MDHEN and SYDVKM. This CDR3 comprises 13 residues. The CDR3 DNA follows: TGTGCCAGCAGTCAGCTCCGGTGGCCACTTTTGTACTTC. Its translation is CASSQLRWPLLYF.

The chain couples TRBV19 to TRBJ2-2; D remains unclear. The CDR3 covers 11 residues. V lost 10 bases and J lost 6, with 9 bases in between. The germline V gene encodes CDR1 LNHDA and CDR2 SQIVND (reference sequence). The CDR3 spells CAIQNAGELFF. Here the CDR3 DNA reads TGTGCCATCCAAAATGCCGGGGAGCTGTTTTTT.

The chain joins TRBV12-3 or TRBV12-4 to TRBJ2-3, with D perhaps TRBD2 (6 bases). V was shortened by 1 base and J by 14 bases, with 7 bases between the two germline ends. The length of the CDR3 is 10 residues. The CDR3 protein is CASSLELAYF. As DNA, the CDR3 is TGTGCCAGCAGTTTAGAACTAGCGTATTTT.

This clonotype has at least ten counts. V usage is TRBV12-3 or TRBV12-4 and J usage is TRBJ1-1; D unclear. Trimming cost V 3 bases and J 2 bases, with 4 bases left between them. The CDR3 totals 12 residues. This chain's CDR3 is CASSFFNTEAFF. The DNA for the CDR3 is TGTGCCAGCAGTTTCTTCAACACTGAAGCTTTCTTT.

This clonotype showed up many times. The chain is built from TRBV28 and TRBJ2-7; 7 nucleotides align to TRBD2. The V segment lost 2 bases and the J segment 0 bases; nucleotides outside the gene matches: 10. Looked up from germline, CDR1 is MDHEN and CDR2 is SYDVKM. CDR3 size: 17 residues. CDR3 residues: CASSLAASGFFSYEQYF. CDR3 bases: TGTGCCAGCAGTTTAGCCGCTAGCGGTTTCTTCTCCTACGAGCAGTACTTC.

This clonotype was found a few times. J is TRBJ2-5 and V is TRBV9; possibly TRBD1 for D (6 bases). In germline, CDR1 is SGDLS, CDR2 YYNGEE. The CDR3 consists of 15 residues. Trimming stripped 0 bases from V and 1 base from J, with 10 bases between. The CDR3 loop reads CASSVGTVPQETQYF. Written as DNA, the CDR3 is TGTGCCAGCAGCGTAGGGACAGTACCCCAAGAGACCCAGTACTTC.

The sample holds a few counts of this clonotype. The V call is TRBV7-9, the J call TRBJ2-7; 7 bases line up with TRBD1. The length of the CDR3 is 14 residues. CDR1 is SEHNR and CDR2 is FQNEAQ in the germline V gene (reference sequence). V shed 3 bases and J 3 bases; nucleotides not matched to a gene: 5. The CDR3 here is CASSLRQGNYEQYF. In nucleotides, the CDR3 is TGTGCCAGCAGCTTGAGACAGGGCAACTACGAGCAGTACTTC.

The V call is TRBV20-1, the J call TRBJ1-5; 10 bases fit TRBD1. In germline, CDR1 is DFQATT, CDR2 SNEGSKA (reference sequence). This CDR3 comprises 15 residues. V gave up 3 bases and J gave up 5 bases; unmatched junction bases: 7. As DNA, the CDR3 is TGCAGTGCTAGTTGGGGACAGGGGTACCATCAGCCCCAGCATTTT. The encoded protein is CSASWGQGYHQPQHF.

This clonotype was seen many times. This rearrangement joins TRBV3-1 to TRBJ2-3; possibly TRBD2 for D (5 bases). There are 17 residues in the CDR3. Germline CDR1 and CDR2: LGHDT and YNNKEL (reference sequence). Trimming removed 5 bases at V and 0 bases at J, with 18 bases between. The CDR3 coding sequence is TGTGCCAGCAGCTTTGGGCTAGCACGGCGTAGCACAGATACGCAGTATTTT. It is translated as CASSFGLARRSTDTQYF.

This clonotype came up many times. The chain employs TRBV12-3 or TRBV12-4 and TRBJ1-5; D is uncertain. The CDR3 runs 15 residues. Trimming took off 6 bases at V and 0 bases at J, with 12 bases between the two ends. CDR3 nucleotide sequence: TGTGCCAGCAGCTCTCGGCTATATAGCAATCAGCCCCAGCATTTT. This codes for CASSSRLYSNQPQHF.

This clonotype was counted a few times. Because the CDR3 is missing its conserved closing phenylalanine or tryptophan, this is likely a read error. The CDR3 loop reads CASSVARESYNEQFS. DNA for the CDR3: TGTGCCAGCAGCGTAGCCAGGGAAAGCTACAATGAGCAGTTCTCC. The V and J genes are TRBV9 and TRBJ2-1; tentatively, D is TRBD1 (5 bases). Trimming removed 0 bases from V and 3 bases from J, with 10 bases in between. The V gene's germline CDR1 is SGDLS and CDR2 YYNGEE. The CDR3 consists of 15 residues.

Only a few counts were recorded for this clonotype. The chain has TRBV4-1 and TRBJ1-2; D not certain. V dropped 1 base and J dropped 0 bases, with 9 bases sitting between them. CDR1 is MGHRA, CDR2 YSYEKL, per germline. The CDR3 extends over 15 amino acids. The CDR3 DNA is TGCGCCAGCAGCCAAGGGATGATTCCTAACTATGGCTACACCTTC. Translation: CASSQGMIPNYGYTF.

The V gene is TRBV27, the J gene TRBJ1-1; a possible D gene is TRBD1 (6 bases). The ends were cut back, 6 bases at V and 4 bases at J, with 12 bases in the middle. The CDR3 extends over 13 amino acids. Germline CDR1 MNHEY, CDR2 SMNVEV (reference sequence). In nucleotides, the CDR3 is TGTGCCAGCAGGTATGGGGGCAGCACTGAAGCTTTCTTT. Translated, it gives CASRYGGSTEAFF.

This clonotype came up many times. The chain uses TRBV20-1 and TRBJ1-5; no firm D call. V lost 6 bases to trimming and J lost 0 bases, with 12 bases between them. There are 14 residues in the CDR3. Germline lookup yields CDR1 DFQATT and CDR2 SNEGSKA (reference sequence). In nucleotides, the CDR3 is TGCAGTGCGAAGTCGGGAAATAGCAATCAGCCCCAGCATTTT. This translates into CSAKSGNSNQPQHF.

This clonotype was recorded at least ten times. The chain joins TRBV11-2 to TRBJ2-3; D uncertain. Germline lookup yields CDR1 SGHAT and CDR2 FQNNGV. This CDR3 is 14 amino acids long. Trimming removed 3 bases from V and 4 bases from J, with 11 bases in between. CDR3 protein: CASSFLGLADTQYF. The CDR3 DNA is TGTGCCAGCAGCTTTTTAGGTTTGGCAGATACGCAGTATTTT. The full variable domain, completed using reference TRBV11-2 and TRBJ2-3, is EAGVAQSPRYKIIEKRQSVAFWCNPISGHATLYWYQQILGQGPKLLIQFQNNGVVDDSQLPKDRFSAERLKGVDSTLKIQPAKLEDSAVYLCASSFLGLADTQYFGPGTRLTVL.

This clonotype was recorded many times. This sequence joins TRBV2 and TRBJ2-3; 9 nucleotides match TRBD1. Unmatched junction bases numbered 8, after V lost 5 bases and J lost 5 bases. Germline V CDR1 and CDR2: SNHLY, FYNNEI. This CDR3 has 15 amino acids. The DNA of the CDR3 is TGTGCCAGCAGTCCCGGGACAGGGAAGATAGATACGCAGTATTTT. Its translation is CASSPGTGKIDTQYF.

This clonotype has a handful of counts. The rearrangement joins TRBV4-1 to TRBJ1-2; D possibly corresponds to TRBD1 (5 bases). Per germline, CDR1 MGHRA and CDR2 YSYEKL. Trimming took 4 bases from V and 1 from J, leaving 19 bases between them. CDR3 size: 17 residues. The CDR3, as DNA: TGCGCCAGCAGCCCTTTTGGGGGGAACCCACTTAACTATGGCTACACCTTC. Residues: CASSPFGGNPLNYGYTF.

This clonotype was observed a handful of times. A much larger clonotype is one base distant, so this may be a read error. The chain carries TRBV15 and TRBJ2-1; 7 nucleotides match TRBD1. The CDR3 is 16 residues long. The V gene end was trimmed by 4 bases and the J gene end by 10 bases; junction bases not matched to a gene: 16. Germline CDR1 LNHNV, CDR2 YYDKDF (reference sequence). The CDR3 loop reads CATSTLQGYGSIEQFF. The CDR3 DNA follows: TGTGCCACCAGCACCCTACAGGGGTACGGGTCCATCGAGCAGTTCTTC.

This clonotype appeared many times. CDR3 sequence: CASSQAASGRSVWYEQYF. The CDR3 DNA reads TGTGCCAGCAGCCAAGCCGCTAGCGGGAGATCTGTGTGGTACGAGCAGTACTTC. The chain is built from TRBV28 and TRBJ2-7; 10 positions agree with TRBD2. This CDR3 is built from 18 residues. Germline V lookup: CDR1 MDHEN, CDR2 SYDVKM. J lost 4 bases, V lost 6 bases, and 18 bases had no gene match.

This clonotype was observed many times. V is TRBV20-1 and J is TRBJ1-5, with D perhaps TRBD1 (6 bases). This CDR3 has 13 residues. V dropped 6 bases and J dropped 3 bases, with 12 bases sitting between them. Looked up from germline, CDR1 is DFQATT and CDR2 is SNEGSKA (reference sequence). This CDR3 reads CSANQGINQPQHF. CDR3 bases: TGCAGTGCAAACCAGGGGATCAATCAGCCCCAGCATTTT.

The table lists this clonotype with a few counts. The J gene is TRBJ2-1, the V gene TRBV5-5, with TRBD1 matching over 8 bases. CDR1 and CDR2 (germline): SGHKS, YYEKEE (reference sequence). The CDR3 runs 17 residues. J lost 0 bases, V lost 5 bases, and 10 bases had no gene match. CDR3 nucleotides: TGTGCCAGCAGTTGGGGACAGGTAATTAGCTCCTACAATGAGCAGTTCTTC. This gives the protein CASSWGQVISSYNEQFF.

The CDR3 loop is CASRATGGWDQPQHF. In DNA, the CDR3 is TGTGCCAGCAGGGCTACAGGGGGTTGGGATCAGCCCCAGCATTTT. The chain links TRBV27 to TRBJ1-5; 8 nucleotides align to TRBD1. Germline assignment: CDR1 MNHEY and CDR2 SMNVEV (reference sequence). There are 15 residues in the CDR3. Trimming took 6 bases from V and 5 from J; bases not matched to a gene: 9.